This T cell receptor (beta chain) comes out of a study of blood T cell repertoires in COVID-19. Study in general: Specimens from acute and convalescent COVID-19 originated in the United States, Italy and Spain. Nucleic acid was either cDNA or gDNA, and it came from T cells, B-cell-depleted T cells, or PBMCs.

How the authors handled the data: Amplified reference gene primers provided the basis for estimating nucleated cell counts. This table comes from immunoSEQ multiplex PCR, and its TCRdb copy is limited to in-frame clones, with some not included. V, J and clone size derive from that table, while D and trimming were established from the DNA sequence. The data contain approximately 240,000 clones, about 88% of them singletons. This CDR3 spans 14 amino acids. Trimming at V came to 2 bases and at J to 7 bases, leaving 6 bases not matched to a gene. Per germline, CDR1 SGHNT and CDR2 YYREEE (reference sequence).

Material: peripheral blood. The V gene is TRBV5-4, the J gene TRBJ2-5; 9 nucleotides match TRBD1. The TCR originated in a woman aged 40 to 50 who had recovered from COVID-19. The CDR3 coding sequence is TGTGCCAGCAGCTTACAAGACAGGGGGTTGACCCAGTACTTC. Translation gives CASSLQDRGLTQYF.